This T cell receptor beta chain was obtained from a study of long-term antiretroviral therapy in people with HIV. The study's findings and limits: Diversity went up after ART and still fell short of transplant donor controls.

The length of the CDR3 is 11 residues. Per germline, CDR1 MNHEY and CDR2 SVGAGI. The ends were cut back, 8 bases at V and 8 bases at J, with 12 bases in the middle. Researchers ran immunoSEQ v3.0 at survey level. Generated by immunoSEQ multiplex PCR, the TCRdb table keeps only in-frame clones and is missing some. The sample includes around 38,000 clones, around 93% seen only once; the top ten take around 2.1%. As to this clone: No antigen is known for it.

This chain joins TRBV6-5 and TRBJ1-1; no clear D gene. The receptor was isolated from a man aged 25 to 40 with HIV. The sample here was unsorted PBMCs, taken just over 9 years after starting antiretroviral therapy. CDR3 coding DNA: TGTGCCAGCGGTGTCGGGGAGGAAGCTTTCTTT. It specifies CASGVGEEAFF.